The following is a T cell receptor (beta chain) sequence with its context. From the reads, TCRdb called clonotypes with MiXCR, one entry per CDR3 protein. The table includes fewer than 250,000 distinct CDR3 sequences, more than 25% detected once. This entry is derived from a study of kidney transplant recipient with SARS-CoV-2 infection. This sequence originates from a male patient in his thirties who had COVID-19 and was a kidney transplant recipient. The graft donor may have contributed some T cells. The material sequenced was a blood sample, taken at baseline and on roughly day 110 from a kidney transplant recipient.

This chain's CDR3 is CASSYTGTSNSDTQYF. CDR3 nucleotide sequence: TGTGCCAGCAGCTACACCGGGACTAGCAATTCAGATACGCAGTATTTT. This chain uses TRBV3-1 with TRBJ2-3, with 9 bases identical to TRBD2. J lost 4 bases, V lost 5 bases, and 10 bases had no gene match. The germline V gene encodes CDR1 LGHDT and CDR2 YNNKEL (reference sequence). CDR3 length equals 16 residues.